Presented here are 24 T cell receptor beta chains from one specimen sequenced in a study of blood T cells in healthy people across ages. With a J-beta primer mix and a sample-barcoded 5' primer, a second PCR ran about 6 to 11 cycles. Each CDR3 protein is one row after TCRdb ran MiXCR on the 5' RACE reads. The table has about 1.1 million distinct CDR3 sequences, less than 45% seen once. The sequencing sample was made of blood. Receptor source: a man aged 18-30 years in good health.

This clonotype was seen only once. The chain links TRBV10-3 to TRBJ2-7; 15 nucleotides agree with TRBD2. The CDR3 length is 16 residues. Unmatched junction bases numbered 4, after V lost 6 bases and J lost 1 base. Germline V CDR1 and CDR2: ENHRY, SYGVKD. The CDR3 DNA follows: TGTGCCATCAGGGTGGGACTAGCGGGAGGTTCCTACGAGCAGTACTTC. This codes for CAIRVGLAGGSYEQYF.

The chain carries TRBV29-1 and TRBJ2-7; D could derive from TRBD1 or TRBD2 (6 bases each). This CDR3 comprises 15 residues. CDR1 SQVTM and CDR2 ANQGSEA come from the germline V gene. With 4 bases removed from V and 7 bases from J, the gap between germline ends came to 23 bases. CDR3 protein: CSVGGAGLPYNEQYF. The CDR3 coding sequence is TGCAGCGTTGGGGGGGCGGGGTTACCCTACAATGAGCAGTACTTC.

In DNA, the CDR3 is TGCAGCGTTGGACAGGGACAGGGAGGGGGGAAAGTGGCTGAAGCTTTCTTT. Protein sequence: CSVGQGQGGGKVAEAFF. V gene TRBV29-1 combines with J gene TRBJ1-1, with 9 bases lining up with TRBD1. This CDR3 is 17 amino acids long. The J segment lost 6 bases and the V segment lost 4 bases, leaving 18 bases of the junction unmatched. Germline V CDR1 and CDR2: SQVTM, ANQGSEA. The variable domain in full, with the rest retrieved from reference TRBV29-1 and TRBJ1-1, is SAVISQKPSRDICQRGTSLTIQCQVDSQVTMMFWYRQQPGQSLTLIATANQGSEATYESGFVIDKFPISRPNLTFSTLTVSNMSPEDSSIYLCSVGQGQGGGKVAEAFFGQGTRLTVV.

The chain joins TRBV5-1 to TRBJ2-7; 7 bases are a match to TRBD1. Trimming took 2 bases from V and 6 from J; bases not matched to a gene: 11. The CDR3 is made up of 15 amino acids. Germline-derived CDR1 and CDR2 are SGHRS and YFSETQ. The CDR3 region is CASSFYGTELSEQYF. The DNA of the CDR3 is TGCGCCAGCAGCTTCTACGGGACAGAATTATCCGAGCAGTACTTC.

The chain combines TRBV7-9 with TRBJ2-5, with 9 bases that match TRBD1. Germline values: CDR1 SEHNR, CDR2 FQNEAQ (reference sequence). V was pared by 5 bases and J by 4 bases, with 5 bases of the junction left unmatched. This CDR3 comprises 14 residues. The CDR3 region has the DNA TGTGCCAGCAGCGTACAGGGGGCTAGAGAGACCCAGTACTTC. Translated, it gives CASSVQGARETQYF.

This clonotype was observed a few times. The J gene is TRBJ2-5, the V gene TRBV6-2 or TRBV6-3, with D tentatively TRBD1 or TRBD2 (5 bases each). The CDR3 extends over 14 amino acids. Germline loops: CDR1 MNHEY, CDR2 SVGEGT. V lost 2 bases, J lost 5 bases, and 12 bases lay in between. CDR3 protein: CASSYDLRDETQYF. DNA for the CDR3: TGTGCCAGCAGTTACGACCTCAGGGACGAGACCCAGTACTTC.

This clonotype showed up many times. CDR3 sequence reads: CASSQQGSSYEQYF. Here the CDR3 DNA reads TGCGCCAGCAGCCAACAGGGTAGCTCCTACGAGCAGTACTTC. This chain joins TRBV4-3 and TRBJ2-7, with D perhaps matching TRBD1 (5 bases). The V gene's germline CDR1 is LGHNA and CDR2 YSLEER. This CDR3 is built from 14 residues. Trimming took off 2 bases at V and 0 bases at J, with 8 bases between the two ends.

This clonotype occurred a few times. The V and J genes are TRBV15 and TRBJ1-2, with 9 nucleotides matching TRBD1. Germline CDR1 is LNHNV and CDR2 is YYDKDF (reference sequence). The CDR3 spans 18 residues. V lost 1 base, J lost 2 bases, and 11 bases stayed unmatched. CDR3 loop: CATSRGGFGQGLNYGYTF. In DNA, the CDR3 is TGTGCCACCAGCAGAGGAGGTTTCGGACAGGGGTTAAACTATGGCTACACCTTC. Full variable domain (missing parts from reference TRBV15 and TRBJ1-2): DAMVIQNPRYQVTQFGKPVTLSCSQTLNHNVMYWYQQKSSQAPKLLFHYYDKDFNNEADTPDNFQSRRPNTSFCFLDIRSPGLGDTAMYLCATSRGGFGQGLNYGYTFGSGTRLTVV.

This clonotype was detected a few times. The chain has TRBV6-2 or TRBV6-3 and TRBJ2-3; D uncertain. Between the trimmed V and J ends, which lost 2 bases and 3 bases, there was a span of 18 bases. Per germline, CDR1 MNHEY and CDR2 SVGEGT. This CDR3 region has 17 residues. The CDR3 region has the DNA TGTGCCAGCAGTTACCCACTTTCAACAGCCAAGACAGATACGCAGTATTTT. Translation gives CASSYPLSTAKTDTQYF.

This chain joins TRBV7-2 and TRBJ2-4, with D perhaps given as TRBD1 or TRBD2 (5 bases each). The DNA end favors TRBJ2-5, so the J call may be wrong. The length of the CDR3 is 14 residues. In germline, CDR1 is SGHTA, CDR2 FQGNSA. The CDR3 loop reads CASSKGGTAETQYF. The CDR3 nucleotides are TGTGCCAGCAGCAAAGGTGGGACGGCGGAGACCCAGTACTTC.

This clonotype was seen once. This chain uses TRBV5-1 with TRBJ1-6; 8 bases are a match to TRBD1. V was clipped by 3 bases and J by 0 bases; unmatched bases: 2. Germline values: CDR1 SGHRS, CDR2 YFSETQ. The CDR3 runs 16 residues. DNA for the CDR3: TGCGCCAGCAGCTCGGGACAGGTCTCCTATAATTCACCCCTCCACTTT. Amino acids: CASSSGQVSYNSPLHF.

V and J are TRBV12-3 or TRBV12-4 and TRBJ2-2, with TRBD2 matching over 10 bases. Trimming removed 4 bases from V and 5 bases from J; junction bases left unmatched: 7. There are 16 residues in the CDR3. The CDR3 is CASSSSGGARTGELFF. CDR3 in DNA: TGTGCCAGCAGTTCCAGCGGGGGGGCTAGGACCGGGGAGCTGTTTTTT.

The chain has TRBV6-6 and TRBJ1-5; 11 bases agree with TRBD1. V lost 0 bases, J lost 7 bases, and 5 bases stayed unmatched. Germline CDR1 is MNHNY and CDR2 is SVGAGI (reference sequence). CDR3 length equals 16 residues. CDR3 sequence (DNA): TGTGCCAGCAGTTACTCTCGGGACAGGGGGGGACAGCCCCAGCATTTT. Translation: CASSYSRDRGGQPQHF.

The CDR3 nucleotides read TGTGCCAGCAGCCACACGACTAGCGGGGGACCGTCAGATACGCAGTATTTT. This codes for CASSHTTSGGPSDTQYF. The V gene is TRBV5-5, the J gene TRBJ2-3, with 12 nucleotides matching TRBD2. The CDR3 is 17 amino acids. Losses at the gene ends were 4 bases for V and 4 bases for J; bases not matched to a gene: 10. The V gene's germline CDR1 is SGHKS and CDR2 YYEKEE (reference sequence).

With regard to this clonotype: Its ends do not fully match the called genes, so a read error is possible. The rearrangement links TRBV9 to TRBJ1-2, with a weak D call TRBD1 (5 bases). The CDR3 sequence is 15 residues long. Germline V lookup: CDR1 SGDLS, CDR2 YYNGEE. The CDR3, as DNA: TGTGCCAGCAGCGTATACGGGGGAACTAACTATGGCCACACCTTC. Protein: CASSVYGGTNYGHTF. Combining the CDR3 with reference TRBV9 and TRBJ1-2 gives the whole variable domain DSGVTQTPKHLITATGQRVTLRCSPRSGDLSVYWYQQSLDQGLQFLIQYYNGEERAKGNILERFSAQQFPDLHSELNLSSLELGDSALYFCASSVYGGTNYGHTFGSGTRLTVV.

This clonotype was counted a single time. A much larger clone lies one base from this, so it may be a read error. The chain couples TRBV5-1 to TRBJ2-5, with D uncertain. V shed 0 bases and J shed 7 bases, with 13 bases lying between them. Per the germline V gene, CDR1 is SGHRS and CDR2 is YFSETQ. The CDR3 has 14 residues. CDR3 sequence reads: CASSLAVKLGTQYF. Here the CDR3 DNA reads TGCGCCAGCAGCTTGGCCGTTAAGTTAGGGACCCAGTACTTC.

This clonotype is a singleton in its sample. The chain has TRBV12-5 and TRBJ2-3; TRBD2 is a possible D gene (6 bases). From germline, CDR1 is LGHNT and CDR2 FRNRAP. The V end lost 1 base, the J end lost 1 base, and 9 bases lay between the germline ends. This CDR3 is built from 15 residues. CDR3 region: CASGLDGTGTDTQYF. The CDR3 nucleotides are TGTGCTAGTGGTTTGGATGGGACTGGCACAGATACGCAGTATTTT.

This sequence joins TRBV5-5 and TRBJ2-3; 7 positions agree with TRBD2. Germline V gene data show CDR1 as SGHKS and CDR2 as YYEKEE (reference sequence). Unmatched junction bases numbered 9, after V lost 0 bases and J lost 5 bases. The CDR3 consists of 16 residues. The CDR3 here is CASSLGTSLYGDTQYF. The CDR3 DNA is TGTGCCAGCAGCTTGGGGACTAGTCTGTATGGAGATACGCAGTATTTT.

V and J are TRBV20-1 and TRBJ2-2; 7 nucleotides match TRBD2. The CDR3 is 14 residues long. The V and J ends lost 3 bases and 5 bases, in that order; junction bases with no gene match: 6. Germline CDR1 and CDR2: DFQATT and SNEGSKA (reference sequence). CDR3 DNA sequence: TGCAGTGCTAGGCTTGGCGGGGGTACCGGGGAGCTGTTTTTT. Translated: CSARLGGGTGELFF.

V and J are TRBV12-3 or TRBV12-4 and TRBJ2-5, with D unclear. Trimming removed 8 bases from V and 4 bases from J, with 14 bases in between. The CDR3 has 13 amino acids. The CDR3 protein is CASAFPGRETQYF. In DNA, the CDR3 is TGTGCCAGCGCCTTCCCCGGGCGAGAGACCCAGTACTTC.

The genes are TRBV13 and TRBJ1-1; the match to TRBD1 covers 10 bases. Germline CDR1 PRHDT, CDR2 FYEKMQ (reference sequence). The CDR3 extends over 14 amino acids. Trimming took 3 bases from V and 4 from J; bases not matched to a gene: 2. CDR3 coding DNA: TGTGCCAGCAGCTTCCGGGACAGGGGCACTGAAGCTTTCTTT. Its translation: CASSFRDRGTEAFF.

This clonotype was seen repeatedly, ten times or more. The gene calls are TRBV7-2 and TRBJ2-1; D may match TRBD1 or TRBD2 (5 bases each). V gave up 5 bases and J gave up 7 bases, with 12 bases separating them. Per the germline V gene, CDR1 is SGHTA and CDR2 is FQGNSA. The length of the CDR3 is 13 residues. The CDR3 region has the DNA TGTGCCAGCAGCCCCCACAGGAGGAATGAGCAGTTCTTC. This sequence encodes CASSPHRRNEQFF. The whole variable domain, filled in from reference TRBV7-2 and TRBJ2-1, reads GAGVSQSPSNKVTEKGKDVELRCDPISGHTALYWYRQSLGQGLEFLIYFQGNSAPDKSGLPSDRFSAERTGGSVSTLTIQRTQQEDSAVYLCASSPHRRNEQFFGPGTRLTVL.

The table lists this clonotype with a few counts. The chain employs TRBV6-1 and TRBJ1-1; D is unresolved. Trimming took off 8 bases at V and 0 bases at J, with 13 bases between the two ends. Germline V gives CDR1 MNHNS, CDR2 SASEGT. CDR3 size: 14 residues. The chain's CDR3 is CASVDPALNTEAFF. In DNA, the CDR3 is TGTGCCAGCGTCGACCCGGCTTTGAACACTGAAGCTTTCTTT.

A few counts support this clonotype. V is TRBV13 and J is TRBJ2-7, with D possibly TRBD1 on 5 matching bases. The germline CDR1 and CDR2 sequences are PRHDT and FYEKMQ (reference sequence). The CDR3 sequence is 14 residues long. Trimming stripped 5 bases from V and 3 bases from J, with 14 bases between. This CDR3 reads CASSQADRDYEQYF. CDR3 DNA: TGTGCCAGCAGCCAGGCCGACAGAGACTACGAGCAGTACTTC.